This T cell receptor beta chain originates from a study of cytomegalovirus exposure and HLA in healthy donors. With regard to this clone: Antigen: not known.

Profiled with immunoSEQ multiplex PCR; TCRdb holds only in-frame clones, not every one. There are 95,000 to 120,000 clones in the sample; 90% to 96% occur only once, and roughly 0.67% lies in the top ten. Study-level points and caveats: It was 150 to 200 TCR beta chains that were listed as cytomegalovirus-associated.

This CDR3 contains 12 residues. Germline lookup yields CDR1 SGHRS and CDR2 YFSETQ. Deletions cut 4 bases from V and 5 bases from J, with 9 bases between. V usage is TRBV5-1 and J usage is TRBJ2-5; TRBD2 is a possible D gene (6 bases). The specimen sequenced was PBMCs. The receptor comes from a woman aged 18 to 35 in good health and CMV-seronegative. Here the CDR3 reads CASSPGEETQYF. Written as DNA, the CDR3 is TGCGCCAGCAGCCCGGGGGAGGAGACCCAGTACTTC.